This is a list of T cell receptor beta chains from one sample in a study of T cells after yellow fever vaccination. MiXCR was run by TCRdb on the 5' RACE reads, yielding one entry per CDR3 protein. The sample has hundreds of thousands of distinct CDR3 sequences, around 19% seen once. This specimen was PBMCs, taken before the yellow fever booster vaccination. All receptors derive from a young man who received the YFV17D yellow fever vaccine. Both conserved end residues are part of each CDR3. A D gene is named only where the DNA matches it firmly. Some rows mark clone size as missing; the rest say once, few, many or name a class of expanded clone.

CDR3 length	V gene	D gene	clone size	J gene	CDR3 DNA	CDR3 protein
11	TRBV29-1	NA	many	TRBJ2-2	TGCAGCGTTAAACGGACCGGGGAGCTGTTTTTT	CSVKRTGELFF
16	TRBV21-1	NA	NA	TRBJ2-3	TGTGCCAGCAGCAAAGTGTGGCGGGGGCGGGGAGATACGCAGTATTTT	CASSKVWRGRGDTQYF
12	TRBV10-3	NA	few	TRBJ1-1	TGTGCCATCACAGATTTGAACACTGAAGCTTTCTTT	CAITDLNTEAFF
12	TRBV7-9	NA	few	TRBJ1-1	TGTGCCAGCAGCTTAGCGAGCACTGAAGCTTTCTTT	CASSLASTEAFF
15	TRBV11-2	TRBD2	NA	TRBJ2-5	TGTGCCAGCAGCCCCAACAGCGGGAACCAAGAGACCCAGTACTTC	CASSPNSGNQETQYF
12	TRBV7-9	NA	NA	TRBJ2-7	TGTGCCAGCAGCTCCGACAACCACGAGCAGTACTTC	CASSSDNHEQYF
18	TRBV3-1	TRBD1	NA	TRBJ1-4	TGTGCCAGCAGCCAAGATTGGGACAGGGGGCGTCCGGGGGAAAAACTGTTTTTT	CASSQDWDRGRPGEKLFF
13	TRBV11-2	TRBD2	NA	TRBJ2-4	TGTGCCAGCAGCTCGACAGCGGGGGTGCTTCAGTACTTC	CASSSTAGVLQYF
15	TRBV7-8	NA	few	TRBJ2-5	TGTGCCAGCAGCCCCACTCCGGGCGGGCAACAGACCCAGTACTTC	CASSPTPGGQQTQYF
15	TRBV5-1	NA	few	TRBJ1-3	TGCGCCAGCAGCTCCTTGGACCCGACTGGAAACACCATATATTTT	CASSSLDPTGNTIYF
14	TRBV6-5	NA	many	TRBJ1-6	TGTGCCAGCAGTTACGGCGCAGGGACTTCACCCCTCCACTTT	CASSYGAGTSPLHF
16	TRBV12-3/TRBV12-4	TRBD1	NA	TRBJ2-1	TGTGCCAGCACCCTCTTAGGGCAGGGGGTGTACAATGAGCAGTTCTTC	CASTLLGQGVYNEQFF
14	TRBV20-1	NA	NA	TRBJ2-4	TGCAGTGTGAACACCGGCGGCGCCAAAAACATTCAGTACTTC	CSVNTGGAKNIQYF
16	TRBV7-9	NA	few	TRBJ1-3	TGTGCCAGCAGCCCCTACCCCACAGGGACGGGAAACACCATATATTTT	CASSPYPTGTGNTIYF
20	TRBV12-3/TRBV12-4	NA	few	TRBJ1-3	TGTGCCAGCATCCCAGGCCCCACATCCCCGGACAGTTTTCTCCTAAACACCATATATTTT	CASIPGPTSPDSFLLNTIYF
14	TRBV2	NA	NA	TRBJ2-3	TGTGCCAGCGTTGCAGGGGCTAGCGCAGATACGCAGTATTTT	CASVAGASADTQYF
15	TRBV12-3/TRBV12-4	TRBD2	few	TRBJ2-3	TGTGCCAGCTCGACAGCGGGGGGGCGTTCAGATACGCAGTATTTT	CASSTAGGRSDTQYF
14	TRBV12-3/TRBV12-4	NA	many	TRBJ1-3	TGTGCCAGCAGTTTATGGGGGATTGGAAACACCATATATTTT	CASSLWGIGNTIYF
17	TRBV20-1	NA	NA	TRBJ2-1	TGCAGTGCTAGATCGCCCTTCATTGAAGGGGGGAGAAATGAGCAGTTCTTC	CSARSPFIEGGRNEQFF
15	TRBV5-1	TRBD1	NA	TRBJ1-4	TGCGCCAGCAGCTCCAGACAGGGGGCAAGCGAAAAACTGTTTTTT	CASSSRQGASEKLFF
14	TRBV2	NA	NA	TRBJ1-6	TGTGCCAGCAGTGAAGTAGGGGATAATTCACCCCTCCACTTT	CASSEVGDNSPLHF
15	TRBV10-3	TRBD2	NA	TRBJ2-7	TGTGCCATCAGTGAGTCGGTTAGCGGGGGGGACGAGCAGTACTTC	CAISESVSGGDEQYF
15	TRBV19	NA	NA	TRBJ2-4	TGTGCCAGTAGTATGAGGGCTCAAGCCAAAAACATTCAGTACTTC	CASSMRAQAKNIQYF
14	TRBV20-1	NA	few	TRBJ1-2	TGCAGTGCTAGAGATCCTGTCAGGCACTATGGCTACACCTTC	CSARDPVRHYGYTF
14	TRBV5-1	NA	few	TRBJ2-3	TGCGCCAGCAGCTTGGCCACAGCCACAGATACGCAGTATTTT	CASSLATATDTQYF
16	TRBV6-5	TRBD1	few	TRBJ1-5	TGTGCCAGCAGCCCTACTGGATACTACAGGGGGGAGCCCCAGCATTTT	CASSPTGYYRGEPQHF
15	TRBV4-3	TRBD2	NA	TRBJ2-7	TGCGCCAGCAGCTACACTAGCGGGGGGCCCTACGAGCAGTACTTC	CASSYTSGGPYEQYF
16	TRBV12-3/TRBV12-4	NA	many	TRBJ1-5	TGTGCCAGCAGAACTTCGACTGGGGTTAGCAATCAGCCCCAGCATTTT	CASRTSTGVSNQPQHF
15	TRBV3-1	TRBD2	once	TRBJ2-5	TGTGCCAGCAGCCTGCTGACTAGCGGGGGTGAGACCCAGTACTTC	CASSLLTSGGETQYF
13	TRBV29-1	NA	NA	TRBJ1-1	TGCAGCGCAGGGCGGGGGGCTCCCTCTGAAGCTTTCTTT	CSAGRGAPSEAFF
13	TRBV2	NA	few	TRBJ2-4	TGTGCCAGCAGTGGTGTAGGCAAAAACATTCAGTACTTC	CASSGVGKNIQYF
13	TRBV6-6	TRBD1	few	TRBJ1-5	TGTGCCAGCAGACGGGACAGTGATCAGCCCCAGCATTTT	CASRRDSDQPQHF
14	TRBV6-5	NA	NA	TRBJ1-2	TGTGCCAGCAGGAGAGACCAGGGGCTGTATGGCTACACCTTC	CASRRDQGLYGYTF
17	TRBV5-1	TRBD2	NA	TRBJ2-1	TGCGCCAGCAGGTCGGGTAGCGGGGGTGTAACCTACAATGAGCAGTTCTTC	CASRSGSGGVTYNEQFF
14	TRBV7-2	TRBD1	many	TRBJ2-5	TGTGCCAGCAGCCTGGACAGGGCAGGCGAGACCCAGTACTTC	CASSLDRAGETQYF
15	TRBV19	NA	few	TRBJ2-1	TGTGCCAGTAAGAAGGGATCCCGCTCCTACAATGAGCAGTTCTTC	CASKKGSRSYNEQFF
15	TRBV11-2	NA	few	TRBJ2-1	TGTGCCAGCAGTTCCAGTCTACCCCCCTACAATGAGCAGTTCTTC	CASSSSLPPYNEQFF
15	TRBV5-1	NA	many	TRBJ2-7	TGCGCCAGCAGCTTGGCCCCAGGGACTGGCGACGAGCAGTACTTC	CASSLAPGTGDEQYF
16	TRBV12-3/TRBV12-4	NA	NA	TRBJ2-7	TGTGCCAGCAGCCCCGGAACGGGGGTCCCCTCCTACGAGCAGTACTTC	CASSPGTGVPSYEQYF
11	TRBV20-1	NA	few	TRBJ2-7	TGCAGTGCTAGAGATTGGATCGAGCAGTACTTC	CSARDWIEQYF
17	TRBV20-1	NA	NA	TRBJ2-7	TGCAGTGCTAGAGCGCCGACGTGGGGGCTAAGCTCCTACGAGCAGTACTTC	CSARAPTWGLSSYEQYF
13	TRBV5-1	NA	NA	TRBJ1-2	TGCGCCAGCAGACTTCAGGGGAGGGATGGCTACACCTTC	CASRLQGRDGYTF
17	TRBV7-3	TRBD2	NA	TRBJ2-3	TGTGCCAGCAGCTTAGCTCCAGCGGGGGCTAGCACAGATACGCAGTATTTT	CASSLAPAGASTDTQYF
12	TRBV29-1	NA	few	TRBJ2-1	TGCAGCATCCGAAAGGGTTGGGGTGAGCAGTTCTTC	CSIRKGWGEQFF
16	TRBV29-1	NA	few	TRBJ1-3	TGCAGCGTTGAGGGCGCGGGTCGCCTCTCTGGAAACACCATATATTTT	CSVEGAGRLSGNTIYF
16	TRBV7-3	NA	NA	TRBJ2-2	TGTGCCAGCAGCTTTACAGGGACCCTTTCGGGCGGGGAGCTGTTTTTT	CASSFTGTLSGGELFF
15	TRBV7-2	NA	NA	TRBJ2-3	TGTGCCAGCAGCTTTTGGGGGGACTTAGCGGATACGCAGTATTTT	CASSFWGDLADTQYF
14	TRBV7-6	NA	many	TRBJ2-5	TGTGCCAGCAGCGAGAGCGACCCCCGAGGGACCCAGTACTTC	CASSESDPRGTQYF
16	TRBV12-3/TRBV12-4	TRBD2	NA	TRBJ2-2	TGTGCCAGCAGTTTAGGGATTAGCGGGGCCGCCGGGGAGCTGTTTTTT	CASSLGISGAAGELFF
14	TRBV20-1	TRBD1	few	TRBJ2-3	TGCAGTGCCGAGCCGGGACAGGGGACAGATACGCAGTATTTT	CSAEPGQGTDTQYF
11	TRBV6-6	NA	NA	TRBJ1-1	TGTGCCAGCACCCGTGGGGGGGTAGCTTTCTTT	CASTRGGVAFF
13	TRBV7-9	NA	NA	TRBJ1-3	TGTGCCAGCAGCCCTCCCCCTGGAAACACCATATATTTT	CASSPPPGNTIYF
14	TRBV4-3	NA	few	TRBJ2-1	TGCGCCAGCAGCCAAGATCTGACTAGACATGAGCAGTTCTTC	CASSQDLTRHEQFF
13	TRBV29-1	NA	NA	TRBJ1-5	TGCAGCGTTGGTCAAGGGGGCAATCAGCCCCAGCATTTT	CSVGQGGNQPQHF
16	TRBV7-8	TRBD2	NA	TRBJ2-2	TGTGCCAGCAGCATCCGGGGGGGCGCGAACACCGGGGAGCTGTTTTTT	CASSIRGGANTGELFF
15	TRBV6-2/TRBV6-3	NA	NA	TRBJ1-1	TGTGCCAGCAGTTACCGCGGGGGTGGGTACACTGAAGCTTTCTTT	CASSYRGGGYTEAFF
13	TRBV12-3/TRBV12-4	NA	NA	TRBJ1-2	TGTGCCAGCAGTTTGGGGACACCGAGTGGCTACACCTTC	CASSLGTPSGYTF
14	TRBV9	NA	NA	TRBJ2-7	TGTGCCAGCAGCGTAGTGAAAGGGAGAGACGAGCAGTACTTC	CASSVVKGRDEQYF
15	TRBV5-1	NA	few	TRBJ2-7	TGCGCCAGCAGCCCACAAGGCAGCCAATTCTACGAGCAGTACTTC	CASSPQGSQFYEQYF
12	TRBV7-3	NA	NA	TRBJ1-2	TGTGCCAGCAGCTTAAGAGGTGGAAGTTACACCTTC	CASSLRGGSYTF